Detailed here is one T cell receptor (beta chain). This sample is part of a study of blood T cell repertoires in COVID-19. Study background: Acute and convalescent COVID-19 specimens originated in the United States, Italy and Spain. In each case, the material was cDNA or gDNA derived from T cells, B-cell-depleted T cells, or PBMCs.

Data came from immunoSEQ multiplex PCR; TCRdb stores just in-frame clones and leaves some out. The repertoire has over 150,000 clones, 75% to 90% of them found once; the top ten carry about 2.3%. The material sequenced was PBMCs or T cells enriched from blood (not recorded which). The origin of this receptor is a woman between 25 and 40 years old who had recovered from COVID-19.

Here the CDR3 reads CASSPSGATDTQYF. CDR3 bases: TGCGCCAGCTCACCTAGCGGGGCCACAGATACGCAGTATTTT. This sequence joins TRBV5-1 and TRBJ2-3; 9 bases are a match to TRBD2. The length of the CDR3 is 14 residues. Trimming cost V 7 bases and J 2 bases; bases outside gene matches: 5. From germline, CDR1 is SGHRS and CDR2 YFSETQ.